Reported below is one T cell receptor (beta chain). Its antigen is as yet unknown. This sample was taken from a study of STAT5B mutations in CD4+ large granular lymphocyte leukemia. Study-level findings and limits: Patient CD4-sorted repertoires looked more clonal than healthy CD4+ repertoires, even without putative leukemic clones.

Germline loops: CDR1 LNHDA, CDR2 SQIVND (reference sequence). There are 14 residues in the CDR3. Trimming stripped 1 base from V and 1 base from J, with 7 bases between. Only in-frame clones appear in the TCRdb table, and some are missing; sequencing was by immunoSEQ multiplex PCR. The table records tens of thousands of clones, approximately 84% of them present only once. The chain joins TRBV19 to TRBJ1-1; no definite D call. The sample taken for sequencing was CD4+ T cells from blood buffy coats. The origin of this receptor is a human donor in good health. CDR3 in DNA: TGTGCCAGTAGTATAGGTGGGTGGAACACTGAAGCTTTCTTT. Amino acid sequence: CASSIGGWNTEAFF.